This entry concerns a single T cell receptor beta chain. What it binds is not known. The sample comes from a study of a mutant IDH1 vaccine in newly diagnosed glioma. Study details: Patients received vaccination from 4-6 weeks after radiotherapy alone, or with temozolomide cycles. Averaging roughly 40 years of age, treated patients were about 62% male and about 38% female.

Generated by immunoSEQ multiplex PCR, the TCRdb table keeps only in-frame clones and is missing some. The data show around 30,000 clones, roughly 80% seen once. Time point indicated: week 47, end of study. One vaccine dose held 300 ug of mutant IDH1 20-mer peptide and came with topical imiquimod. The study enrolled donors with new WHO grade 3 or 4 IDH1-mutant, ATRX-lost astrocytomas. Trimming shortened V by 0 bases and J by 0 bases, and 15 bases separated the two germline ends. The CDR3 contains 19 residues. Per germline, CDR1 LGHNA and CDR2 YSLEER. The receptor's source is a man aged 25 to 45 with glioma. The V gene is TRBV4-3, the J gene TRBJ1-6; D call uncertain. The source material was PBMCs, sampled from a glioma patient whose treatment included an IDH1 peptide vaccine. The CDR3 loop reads CASSQESPIGSSYNSPLHF. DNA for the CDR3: TGCGCCAGCAGCCAAGAGAGTCCCATAGGAAGCTCCTATAATTCACCCCTCCACTTT.